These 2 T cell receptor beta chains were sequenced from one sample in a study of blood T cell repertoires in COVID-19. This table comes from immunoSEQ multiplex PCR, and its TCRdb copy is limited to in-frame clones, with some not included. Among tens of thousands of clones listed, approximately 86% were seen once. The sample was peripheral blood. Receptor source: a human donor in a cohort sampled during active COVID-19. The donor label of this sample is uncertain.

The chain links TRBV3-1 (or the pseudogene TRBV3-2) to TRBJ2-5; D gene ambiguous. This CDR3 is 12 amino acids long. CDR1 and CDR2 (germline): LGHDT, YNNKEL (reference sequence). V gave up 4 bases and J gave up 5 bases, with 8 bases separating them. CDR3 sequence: CASSRTGETQYF. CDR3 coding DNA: TGTGCCAGCAGCCGCACCGGGGAGACCCAGTACTTC.

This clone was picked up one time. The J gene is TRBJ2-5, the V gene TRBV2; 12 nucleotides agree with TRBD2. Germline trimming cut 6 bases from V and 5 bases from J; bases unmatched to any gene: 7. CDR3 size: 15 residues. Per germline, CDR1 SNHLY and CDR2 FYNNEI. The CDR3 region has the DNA TGTGCCAGCAGCCCTAGACTAGCGGGAGAGGAGACCCAGTACTTC. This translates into CASSPRLAGEETQYF.